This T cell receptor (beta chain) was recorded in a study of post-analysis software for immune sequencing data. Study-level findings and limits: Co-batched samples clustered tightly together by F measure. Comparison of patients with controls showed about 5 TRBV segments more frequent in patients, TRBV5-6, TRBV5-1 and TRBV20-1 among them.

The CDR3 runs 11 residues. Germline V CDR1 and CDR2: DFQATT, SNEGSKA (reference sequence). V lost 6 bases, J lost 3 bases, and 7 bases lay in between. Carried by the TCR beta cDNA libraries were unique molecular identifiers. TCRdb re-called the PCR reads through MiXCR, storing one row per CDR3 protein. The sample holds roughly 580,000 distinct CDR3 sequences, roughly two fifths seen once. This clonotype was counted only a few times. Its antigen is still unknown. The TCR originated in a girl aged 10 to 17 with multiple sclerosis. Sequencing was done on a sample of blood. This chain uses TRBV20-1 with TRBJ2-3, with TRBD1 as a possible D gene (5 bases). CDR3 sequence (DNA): TGCAGTGCCCAGGGTACAGATACGCAGTATTTT. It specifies CSAQGTDTQYF.